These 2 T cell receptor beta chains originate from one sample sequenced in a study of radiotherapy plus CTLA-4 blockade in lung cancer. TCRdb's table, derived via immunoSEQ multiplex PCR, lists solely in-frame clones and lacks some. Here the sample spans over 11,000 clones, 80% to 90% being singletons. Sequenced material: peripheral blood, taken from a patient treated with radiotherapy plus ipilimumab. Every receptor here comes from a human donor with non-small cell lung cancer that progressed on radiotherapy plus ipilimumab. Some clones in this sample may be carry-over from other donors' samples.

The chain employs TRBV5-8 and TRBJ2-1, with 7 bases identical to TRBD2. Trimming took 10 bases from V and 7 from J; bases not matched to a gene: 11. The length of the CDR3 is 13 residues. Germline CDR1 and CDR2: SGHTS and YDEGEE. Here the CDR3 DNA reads TGTGCCGACAGCTGGGGACTAAAAAATGAGCAGTTCTTC. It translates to CADSWGLKNEQFF.

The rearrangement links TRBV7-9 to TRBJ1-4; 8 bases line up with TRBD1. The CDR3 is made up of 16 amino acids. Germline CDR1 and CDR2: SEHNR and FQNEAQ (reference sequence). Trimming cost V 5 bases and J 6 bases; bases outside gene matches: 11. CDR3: CASSANTGGWDEKLFF. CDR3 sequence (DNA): TGTGCCAGCAGCGCCAATACAGGGGGTTGGGATGAAAAACTGTTTTTT.